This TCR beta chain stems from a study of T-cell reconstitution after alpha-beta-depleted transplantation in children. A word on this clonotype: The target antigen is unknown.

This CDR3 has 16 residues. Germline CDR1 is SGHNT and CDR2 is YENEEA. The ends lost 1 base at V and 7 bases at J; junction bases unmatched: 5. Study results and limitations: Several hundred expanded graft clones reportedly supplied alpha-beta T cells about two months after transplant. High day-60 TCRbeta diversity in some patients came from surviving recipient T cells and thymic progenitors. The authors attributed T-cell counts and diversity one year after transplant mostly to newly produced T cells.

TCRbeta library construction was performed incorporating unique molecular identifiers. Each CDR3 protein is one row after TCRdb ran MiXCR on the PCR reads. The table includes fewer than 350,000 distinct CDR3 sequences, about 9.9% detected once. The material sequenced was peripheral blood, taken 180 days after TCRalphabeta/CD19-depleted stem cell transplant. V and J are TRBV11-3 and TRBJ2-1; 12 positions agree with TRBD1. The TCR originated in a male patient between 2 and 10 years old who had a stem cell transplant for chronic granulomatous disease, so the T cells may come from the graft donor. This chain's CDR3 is CASSLGGTGGWNEQFF. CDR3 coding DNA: TGTGCCAGCAGCTTAGGAGGGACAGGGGGCTGGAATGAGCAGTTCTTC. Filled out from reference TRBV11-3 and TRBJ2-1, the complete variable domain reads EAGVVQSPRYKIIEKKQPVAFWCNPISGHNTLYWYLQNLGQGPELLIRYENEEAVDDSQLPKDRFSAERLKGVDSTLKIQPAELGDSAVYLCASSLGGTGGWNEQFFGPGTRLTVL.